This TCR beta chain was recovered during a study of T-cell memory formation after mild COVID-19 (dated by TCRdb to about 2021). About the study as a whole: Most TCR sequence clusters were specific to one of the two donors. The cohort was made up of two young adult volunteers, one female and one male, who were previously healthy. In two donors, T-cell clones that expanded and contracted after mild COVID-19 were tracked by sequencing TCRalpha and TCRbeta repertoires over time.

To note about this clonotype: The antigen this receptor binds is unknown. No much larger clonotype is one base removed from it; base qualities were not supplied.

Ficoll-Paque density gradient centrifugation was used to isolate PBMCs. Sequencer: Illumina NovaSeq 6000. cDNA libraries for TCRalpha and TCRbeta were prepared by 5'RACE using constant-segment primers, with sample barcodes and unique molecular identifiers added. RNA was extracted from every sample with Trizol reagent. Libraries were amplified in two PCR steps, with a second sample barcode and Illumina TruSeq adapters added in the second step. Sequencing of the libraries was done on an Illumina NovaSeq, producing 2 x 150 bp paired-end reads. From the authors' description of their analysis: The reads were demultiplexed and collapsed into UMI-guided consensus sequences using migec v1.2.7. Using mixcr v2.1.11, UMI consensuses were aligned to TRA and TRB V and J templates and then assembled into clonotypes. Expanded or contracted clonotypes were those called significant by both edgeR and NoisET, with noise models trained on biological replicates. For edgeR calls, the thresholds were a false discovery rate-adjusted p below 0.01 and a log2 fold-change of 1. As an exploratory analysis of dynamics, max-normalized trajectories of the 1000 most abundant clonotypes were examined by PCA with hierarchical clustering. The CD4 or CD8 phenotype of responding clones was assigned using the separately sequenced CD4+ and CD8+ repertoires. TCRdb cleaned the public reads at Q25 with fastp, built clones with MiXCR and kept in-frame beta chains. Identical CDR3 proteins give one entry, which carries the most common genes and DNA. These V and J calls are TCRdb output, not the study's own analysis. The table for this sample lists around 370,000 distinct CDR3 sequences; roughly 21% of them were counted only once. The ten top clones hold around 13% of the sample.

The research as a whole found: The second-wave clones that peaked on day 37 were not confirmed to be SARS-CoV-2 specific. The study included only a couple of mild cases, and larger cohorts that include severe cases with pre-infection samples were judged to be necessary. Contracting CD4+ clones turned up mainly in the CM and EM memory subsets, whereas EMRA was where CD8+ clones were enriched. The detection of some responding clones in pre-infection memory suggests that pre-existing cross-reactive memory T cells joined the SARS-CoV-2 response. From day 15 to 85, contracting clones showed balanced CD4/CD8 phenotypes, whereas a second wave of clones that expanded from day 15 to 37 leaned towards CD4+.

The CDR3 measures 17 amino acids from cysteine to phenylalanine. Only the CDR3 region is kept as DNA, spanning 51 bases read in frame from base 1. Relative to germline, V is 2 bases shorter and J is 4 bases shorter, with 17 bases between their ends. Reading the germline V gene gives CDR1 MNHEY and CDR2 SVGEGT. The sequence links TRBV6-2 or TRBV6-3 to TRBJ2-2; the best D guess is TRBD1, with 6 bases matching. Material for sequencing was PBMCs or a T cell subset sorted from them (not recorded which). The receptor's source is an adult woman who had mild COVID-19 (a few samples of this study predate the infection). The sample titles of this study are shuffled in the database, so cell type and time point are left out; the donor was told from shared clones. At the DNA level, the sequence is TGTGCCAGCAGTTACGCTGCGGCAGGGGCGGTCACCGGGGAGCTGTTTTTT. This yields the protein CASSYAAAGAVTGELFF.